This is a list of T cell receptor beta chains from one sample in a study of control samples from healthy donors and cancer patients. The table came from immunoSEQ multiplex PCR; TCRdb's copy has only in-frame clones and leaves some out. The sample gives 70,000 to 75,000 clones, 87% of which show up once; approximately 3.6% is in the top ten. The sample consisted of blood. The receptors derive from a woman aged 50 to 60 in good health. Both conserved end residues are part of each CDR3. Each record gives: D gene, J gene, clone size, V gene, CDR3 DNA, CDR3 protein. A D gene is named only where the DNA matches it firmly. Where a row states a size, it is once, few, many or the class of an expanded clone; other rows omit it.

TRBD1 TRBJ2-5 . TRBV27 TGTGCCAGCAGACCCGGGACAGCGAAAATGGAGACCCAGTACTTC CASRPGTAKMETQYF
. TRBJ1-4 . TRBV7-2 TGTGCCAGCAGCAAAGATCCAGGGGCAACTAATGAAAAACTGTTTTTT CASSKDPGATNEKLFF
. TRBJ1-1 . TRBV28 TGTGCCAGCAGTCCCGCGTTTATTGGTGAAGCTTTCTTT CASSPAFIGEAFF
. TRBJ2-3 . TRBV7-8 TGTGCCAGCCGCCCCGACCTGGATACGCAGTATTTT CASRPDLDTQYF
. TRBJ1-2 . TRBV19 TGTGCCAGTACCTCACTCGGTAGCGGGGGATACTATGGCTACACCTTC CASTSLGSGGYYGYTF
. TRBJ1-1 once TRBV18 TGTGCCAGCTCACCCTTACAGGGTGAAGCTTTCTTT CASSPLQGEAFF
TRBD1 TRBJ1-1 . TRBV18 TGTGCCAGCTCACCATCACCGACAGGGCGGTCCACTGAAGCTTTCTTT CASSPSPTGRSTEAFF
. TRBJ1-6 . TRBV6-5 TGTGCCAGCAGATTTAATTCACCCCTCCACTTT CASRFNSPLHF
. TRBJ2-1 . TRBV5-1 TGCGCCAGCAGCATATCCGGGACTTTCGGCAATGAGCAGTTCTTC CASSISGTFGNEQFF
. TRBJ1-5 . TRBV5-1 TGCGCCAGCAGCTTGGGGGGAACCAATCAGCCCCAGCATTTT CASSLGGTNQPQHF
. TRBJ2-2 . TRBV5-4 TGTGCCAGCAGCTTGGCCGGAGGCAATCGCGGGGAGCTGTTTTTT CASSLAGGNRGELFF
. TRBJ2-1 . TRBV21-1 TGTGCCAGCAGCAACCCGGGACAGGGGGACAGAACCAATGAGCAGTTCTTC CASSNPGQGDRTNEQFF
TRBD1 TRBJ2-2 . TRBV19 TGTGCCAGTAGTTGGCAGGGGGCAACCGGGGAGCTGTTTTTT CASSWQGATGELFF
TRBD1 TRBJ1-1 . TRBV13 TGTGCCAGCAGCTCACGACAGGGTGGATACACCAGCACTGAAGCTTTCTTT CASSSRQGGYTSTEAFF
. TRBJ2-1 . TRBV5-1 TGCGCCAGCAGCCTTACTGGTTACAATGAGCAGTTCTTC CASSLTGYNEQFF
TRBD1 TRBJ2-1 . TRBV7-8 TGTGCCAGCATTGGGACAGGGAACTACAATGAGCAGTTCTTC CASIGTGNYNEQFF
. TRBJ2-1 once TRBV19 TGTGCCAGTAGCCAGCGGGACAACTCCTACAATGAGCAGTTCTTC CASSQRDNSYNEQFF
. TRBJ1-3 . TRBV5-6 TGTGCCAGCAGCTTCGGCTCTGGAAACACCATATATTTT CASSFGSGNTIYF
. TRBJ1-6 . TRBV6-5 TGTGCCAGCAGTTACTCGCGAAGGGGCAATTCACCCCTCCACTTT CASSYSRRGNSPLHF
TRBD1 TRBJ2-2 . TRBV6-5 TGTGCCAGCAACCCGGGACAGAGCACCGGGGAGCTGTTTTTT CASNPGQSTGELFF
TRBD2 TRBJ2-1 . TRBV11-3 TGTGCCAGCAGCTTAGATGGGACTAGCGGGGGTGAGCAGTTCTTC CASSLDGTSGGEQFF
. TRBJ2-5 . TRBV5-1 TGCGCCAGCAGGGGTGGCGGAGGACAGCACCAAGAGACCCAGTACTTC CASRGGGGQHQETQYF
. TRBJ1-5 once TRBV7-9 TGTGCCAGCAGCTTAGCAGGGGGACCTAATCAGCCCCAGCATTTT CASSLAGGPNQPQHF
. TRBJ2-7 once TRBV27 TGTGCCAGCAGTTTAGACGCGTCTACGGTTCTAGCTCGCGAGCAGTACTTC CASSLDASTVLAREQYF
. TRBJ2-2 . TRBV5-4 TGTGCCAGCAGCTTGGGCCTAAAGGAGCTGTTTTTT CASSLGLKELFF
. TRBJ2-3 . TRBV6-6 TGTGCCAGTACGGACAGCACAGATACGCAGTATTTT CASTDSTDTQYF
. TRBJ1-5 . TRBV5-6 TGTGCCAGCAGCTTGGGCAGGGATCAGCCCCAGCATTTT CASSLGRDQPQHF
TRBD1 TRBJ2-7 few TRBV5-4 TGTGCCAGCAGCTGGGGACAGGGCGGCGAGCAGTACTTC CASSWGQGGEQYF
TRBD2 TRBJ2-1 . TRBV29-1 TGCAGCGTTGACCAATTGGGACTAGCGGGAGGAGGAGAGCAGTTCTTC CSVDQLGLAGGGEQFF
. TRBJ2-7 . TRBV7-3 TGTGCCAGCAGTATATTTGTGGGCTACGAGCAGTACTTC CASSIFVGYEQYF
. TRBJ1-2 . TRBV11-2 TGTGCCAGCAGCTTAGATCGAGGGGCAGGCTATGGCTACACCTTC CASSLDRGAGYGYTF